This T cell receptor (beta chain) was sequenced during a study of blood T cell repertoires in COVID-19. Study overall: The origin of the acute and convalescent COVID-19 samples was the United States, Italy and Spain. T cells, B-cell-depleted T cells, or PBMCs supplied cDNA or gDNA.

Original processing methods: Amplifying reference gene primers gave estimates of nucleated cell counts. Data came from immunoSEQ multiplex PCR; TCRdb stores just in-frame clones and leaves some out. Clone size and the V and J calls come from that table; the DNA yielded D and trimming. The sample lists fewer than 250,000 clones, roughly 78% occurring once. The sequencing input was peripheral blood. The clonotype originates from a middle-aged woman with acute or convalescent COVID-19.

CDR3 DNA: TGTGCCAGCTCACAACAGGGACAATCCGGCTATGGCTACACCTTC. Residues: CASSQQGQSGYGYTF. This chain connects TRBV18 to TRBJ1-2; TRBD1 is a possible D gene (6 bases). The CDR3 length is 15 residues. V lost 4 bases, J lost 4 bases, and 16 bases lay in between. The germline V gene encodes CDR1 KGHSH and CDR2 LQKENI.